The 18 T cell receptor beta chains below all came from one sample that was sequenced in a study of blood T cells in healthy people across ages. A sample-barcoded 5' primer and a J-beta primer mix were used in a second PCR of roughly 6 to 11 cycles. TCRdb redid the calling of the 5' RACE reads with MiXCR, one entry per CDR3 protein. The repertoire consists of hundreds of thousands of distinct CDR3 sequences, with approximately 30% occurring once and the leading ten covering 15% to 19%. The sequencing input was blood. These receptors were collected from a woman aged 80 or older in good health.

The rearrangement uses TRBV20-1 and TRBJ2-5; weak D call: TRBD2 (6 bases). V lost 1 base to trimming and J lost 2 bases, with 17 bases between them. The CDR3 has 16 residues. Germline values: CDR1 DFQATT, CDR2 SNEGSKA (reference sequence). DNA of the CDR3: TGCAGTGCTAGAGGGCTTACGGGGGAGGTACAAGAGACCCAGTACTTC. Protein product: CSARGLTGEVQETQYF.

Ten or more counts support this clonotype. The rearrangement uses TRBV20-1 and TRBJ2-1; a weak D match, TRBD2 (6 bases). This CDR3 has 11 amino acids. Germline V gene lookup returns CDR1 DFQATT and CDR2 SNEGSKA (reference sequence). V gave up 5 bases and J gave up 7 bases, with 9 bases separating them. CDR3 DNA sequence: TGCAGTGCTCCGGGAGTTAATGAGCAGTTCTTC. Translated, it gives CSAPGVNEQFF.

The chain uses TRBV20-1 and TRBJ2-4; D perhaps matches TRBD1 (5 bases). Germline assignment: CDR1 DFQATT and CDR2 SNEGSKA (reference sequence). The V end lost 0 bases, the J end lost 0 bases, and 12 bases lay between the germline ends. The CDR3 is made up of 16 amino acids. The CDR3 nucleotides are TGCAGTGCTAGAGATGGGCAGGGTGAAGCCAAAAACATTCAGTACTTC. Its protein is CSARDGQGEAKNIQYF.

This clonotype was seen repeatedly, ten times or more. This chain links TRBV14 with TRBJ2-3, with D uncertain. This CDR3 spans 17 amino acids. CDR1 SGHDN and CDR2 FVKESK come from the germline V gene. The V gene lost 1 base and the J gene lost 2 bases, with 16 bases spanning the gap. The CDR3 sequence: CASSQVDPPLTTDTQYF. The CDR3 DNA reads as TGTGCCAGCAGCCAAGTCGACCCTCCCCTAACCACAGATACGCAGTATTTT.

About this clonotype: Since a much larger clone is just one base distant, this may be a read error. The chain couples TRBV29-1 to TRBJ1-2, with 10 bases identical to TRBD1. This CDR3 has 13 amino acids. With 5 bases clipped from V and 7 bases from J, the junction kept 7 bases outside the gene matches. CDR1 is SQVTM, CDR2 ANQGSEA, per germline. As DNA, the CDR3 is TGCAGCGTTAAGACAGGGGGCCTGAGTGGCTACACCTTC. Its protein is CSVKTGGLSGYTF.

The chain links TRBV7-3 to TRBJ1-1; 11 bases are a match to TRBD1. Unmatched junction bases numbered 4, after V lost 1 base and J lost 6 bases. CDR3 length: 15 amino acids. Germline CDR1 reads SGHTA; CDR2 reads FQGTGA. In nucleotides, the CDR3 is TGTGCCAGCAGCTTAAATCCGGGACAGGGGGCTGAAGCTTTCTTT. It encodes CASSLNPGQGAEAFF.

The table lists this clonotype with a few counts. The chain employs TRBV29-1 and TRBJ1-1; tentatively, D is TRBD1 (5 bases). Trimming removed 2 bases from V and 6 bases from J, with 7 bases in between. The germline V gene has CDR1 SQVTM and CDR2 ANQGSEA. The CDR3 runs to 11 residues. CDR3 DNA sequence: TGCAGCGTTGAACGGGGGGCTGAAGCTTTCTTT. Translating it yields CSVERGAEAFF.

The sample holds a few counts of this clonotype. This rearrangement joins TRBV5-4 to TRBJ2-7; 9 positions agree with TRBD2. Germline trimming cut 0 bases from V and 5 bases from J; bases unmatched to any gene: 6. The CDR3 spans 15 residues. Per germline, CDR1 SGHNT and CDR2 YYREEE (reference sequence). The CDR3 DNA is TGTGCCAGCAGCTTGGTAGGGACTAGCAGCCACGAGCAGTACTTC. Residues: CASSLVGTSSHEQYF. Full variable domain (missing parts from reference TRBV5-4 and TRBJ2-7): ETGVTQSPTHLIKTRGQQVTLRCSSQSGHNTVSWYQQALGQGPQFIFQYYREEENGRGNFPPRFSGLQFPNYSSELNVNALELDDSALYLCASSLVGTSSHEQYFGPGTRLTVT.

About this clonotype itself: A much larger clone sits a single nucleotide away, making a read error possible. The gene calls are TRBV30 and TRBJ1-5, with D unclear. Germline CDR1 reads GTSNPN; CDR2 reads SVGIG (reference sequence). This CDR3 spans 12 amino acids. CDR3 protein: CAWSSGNQSQHF. CDR3 sequence (DNA): TGTGCCTGGAGTAGTGGGAATCAGTCCCAGCATTTT.

This clonotype has just one count. The chain is built from TRBV4-2 and TRBJ2-7, with D unclear. The CDR3 contains 15 residues. Per germline, CDR1 LGHNA and CDR2 YNFKEQ. The V end was cut by 0 bases, the J end by 1 base, with 10 bases between. CDR3 DNA: TGTGCCAGCAGCCAAGATAGGAGCGCATCCTACGAGCAGTACTTC. This sequence encodes CASSQDRSASYEQYF.

This clonotype was seen more than once but under ten times. The chain employs TRBV12-3 or TRBV12-4 and TRBJ1-5; D is ambiguous. Trimming pared 1 base from V and 13 bases from J, leaving 8 bases between. CDR3 length equals 11 residues. The CDR3 DNA reads as TGTGCCAGCAGTTTAGGGGAGACACAGCATTTT. Translation gives CASSLGETQHF.

V usage is TRBV6-6 and J usage is TRBJ2-3; D is ambiguous. V was pared by 3 bases and J by 4 bases, with 14 bases between. The CDR3 spans 15 residues. Germline CDR1 reads MNHNY; CDR2 reads SVGAGI (reference sequence). CDR3 in DNA: TGTGCCAGCAGTTATGGGGATGGTTCCCCAGATACGCAGTATTTT. Its translation: CASSYGDGSPDTQYF.

This clonotype has ten or more counts. This chain connects TRBV7-2 to TRBJ2-5; 12 bases align to TRBD2. Losses at the gene ends were 6 bases for V and 4 bases for J; bases not matched to a gene: 9. Germline V gene sequence: CDR1 SGHTA, CDR2 FQGNSA. The CDR3 consists of 16 residues. In DNA form, the CDR3 reads TGTGCCAGCAGTCGCCGACTAGCGGGGGTCGGAGAGACCCAGTACTTC. It specifies CASSRRLAGVGETQYF.

This clonotype was observed many times. CDR3 bases: TGTGCCAGCAGTTTTTCCTCTGGTGTAGCGGGGTTCTCCTACAATGAGCAGTTCTTC. Protein: CASSFSSGVAGFSYNEQFF. The chain joins TRBV27 to TRBJ2-1; 8 positions match TRBD2. Germline-derived CDR1 and CDR2 are MNHEY and SMNVEV (reference sequence). V dropped 3 bases and J dropped 0; count of bases not matched to a gene: 13. The CDR3 extends over 19 amino acids.

A note on this clonotype: One base away lies a much larger clone, so this may be a sequencing read error. Here the CDR3 reads CASSTAGGQGEANVLTF. DNA of the CDR3: TGTGCCAGCAGCACCGCGGGTGGGCAAGGCGAGGCCAACGTCCTGACTTTC. The genes are TRBV7-9 and TRBJ2-6; TRBD2 might be the D (5 bases). The germline V and J ends were trimmed by 5 bases and 6 bases, with 20 bases remaining between them. Germline CDR1 and CDR2: SEHNR and FQNEAQ (reference sequence). CDR3 length: 17 amino acids.

This sequence joins TRBV20-1 and TRBJ1-2; 10 nucleotides line up with TRBD1. This CDR3 is 14 amino acids long. Germline trimming cut 8 bases from V and 4 bases from J; bases unmatched to any gene: 10. CDR1 and CDR2 (germline): DFQATT, SNEGSKA (reference sequence). The CDR3 sequence: CSTGGTGEGYGYTF. The CDR3 DNA reads TGCAGTACCGGAGGGACAGGGGAGGGCTATGGCTACACCTTC.

With regard to this clonotype: A much larger clonotype is one base distant, so this may be a read error. The rearrangement links TRBV12-3 or TRBV12-4 to TRBJ2-5; TRBD2 agrees at 9 bases. The V segment lost 3 bases and the J segment 9 bases; nucleotides outside the gene matches: 5. The CDR3 is 13 residues long. CDR3 sequence reads: CASSFRTSESQYF. CDR3 nucleotides: TGTGCCAGCAGTTTCAGGACTAGCGAATCCCAGTACTTC.

On this clonotype: A much larger clone differs by one base, so this may be a read error. V is TRBV7-2 and J is TRBJ2-1, with 9 positions matching TRBD2. Matching the DNA end better, TRBJ2-7 makes the J call doubtful. The CDR3 is made up of 15 amino acids. Germline V CDR1 and CDR2: SGHTA, FQGNSA. The CDR3 coding sequence is TGTGCCAGCAGCTTAGGCGGGGGGGGATGCAATGAGCAGTACTTC. This encodes CASSLGGGGCNEQYF.